This T cell receptor (beta chain) was obtained from a study of immune evolution from preneoplasia to lung adenocarcinoma. CDR3 length equals 15 residues. V shed 6 bases, J shed 7 bases, and the junction held 6 bases outside the gene matches. Germline V gene lookup returns CDR1 MNHNS and CDR2 SASEGT. TCRdb's table, derived via immunoSEQ multiplex PCR, lists solely in-frame clones and lacks some. The repertoire holds approximately 8,000 clones, with 65% to 85% as singletons. The V gene is TRBV6-1, the J gene TRBJ1-6; 10 bases fit TRBD1. Sequencing was done on a sample of FFPE adjacent normal lung tissue. The source of this sequence is a person aged 70 to 80 with lung adenocarcinoma. CDR3 protein: CASRADRGLNSPLHF. The CDR3 DNA sequence: TGTGCCAGCAGGGCGGACAGGGGGTTAAATTCACCCCTCCACTTT.